This TCR beta chain was sequenced for a study of blood T cell repertoires in COVID-19. Study details: Specimens from acute and convalescent COVID-19 originated in the United States, Italy and Spain. Sources were T cells, B-cell-depleted T cells, or PBMCs; the material itself was cDNA or gDNA.

In the source study's methods: From reference gene primer amplification, estimates of nucleated cell counts were derived. TCRdb's copy holds only in-frame clones and misses some; the assay was immunoSEQ multiplex PCR. Clonal size and the V and J genes are those of that table, whereas D and trimming came from the DNA. The table has 150,000 to 170,000 clones, about 90% seen once. The V gene's germline CDR1 is SGHKS and CDR2 YYEKEE (reference sequence). The V and J ends lost 4 bases and 3 bases, in that order; junction bases with no gene match: 3. The CDR3 is 13 residues long. The receptor's source is a man aged 50 to 60 with acute or convalescent COVID-19. The chain employs TRBV5-5 and TRBJ1-1; TRBD1 matches at 7 bases. Source material: peripheral blood. This CDR3 is CASSAQGYTEAFF. In DNA form, the CDR3 reads TGTGCCAGCAGCGCACAGGGGTACACTGAAGCTTTCTTT.